What follows is one TCR beta chain and its context. Participant-reported clinical history was the basis for cohort assignment. This sample was taken from a study of blood T cell repertoires in COVID-19. Looking at the study overall: From T cells, B-cell-depleted T cells, or PBMCs came the material, which was cDNA or gDNA.

Original processing notes: Reference gene primer amplification yielded estimated nucleated cell counts. Clones were sequenced by immunoSEQ multiplex PCR, and TCRdb holds only the in-frame ones, with some missing. D and trimming come from the DNA, and the V and J calls and clone size come from that table. The sample contains 250,000 or so clones, about 89% of which appear only once. Sequencing input: PBMCs or T cells enriched from blood (not recorded which). This sequence originates from a human donor in a cohort exposed to, infected with or recovered from COVID-19 (not recorded which). The donor label of this sample is uncertain.

The DNA for the CDR3 is TGCGCCAGCAGCTTGAAAGGGGGGGATTCACCCCTCCACTTT. As protein: CASSLKGGDSPLHF. The V call is TRBV5-1, the J call TRBJ1-6, with a weak D call TRBD1 (6 bases). Germline CDR1 SGHRS, CDR2 YFSETQ. Trimming cost V 1 base and J 8 bases, with 10 bases left between them. The CDR3 consists of 14 residues.